This T cell receptor (beta chain) was identified during a study of OX40 agonist ivuxolimab in advanced cancers. Study-wide results and caveats: Among the nonresponders, some also had low normalized T-cell clonal expansion. Average numbers of expanded clones were greater in CD8+ T cells than in CD4+. The antigens recognized by the expanded peripheral T cells, that is their antigen specificity, were not determined.

Assay used: immunoSEQ multiplex PCR; TCRdb lists only in-frame clones, some missing. The repertoire holds tens of thousands of clones, with around four fifths as singletons. This clone came up a few times. What it binds is not known. Losses at the gene ends were 3 bases for V and 7 bases for J; bases not matched to a gene: 22. This CDR3 spans 20 amino acids. CDR1 and CDR2 from the germline V gene are MNHEY and SMNVEV (reference sequence). The sequence was collected from an adult with an advanced solid tumor such as melanoma, head and neck, liver or kidney cancer. The sequences come from CD4+ or CD8+ T cells sorted from blood, collected in a trial of the OX40 agonist ivuxolimab. This rearrangement joins TRBV27 to TRBJ1-5; TRBD1 matches 9 bases. The CDR3 here is CASSFTAPIGGQGFWQPQHF. The DNA for the CDR3 is TGTGCCAGCAGTTTCACGGCTCCAATTGGTGGACAGGGGTTCTGGCAGCCCCAGCATTTT.